These 25 T cell receptor beta chains share one sample of origin, sequenced in a study of T cell clonality in common variable immunodeficiency. General observations from the study: Fewer deletions and N-nucleotide insertions were reportedly seen in common variable immunodeficiency TCR beta sequences.

No antigen has been assigned to these receptors. Here immunoSEQ multiplex PCR was the method, and the copy in TCRdb shows in-frame clones only, minus some. Altogether under 35,000 clones were found in the sample, and no singletons occur. Sequenced: peripheral blood mononuclear cells. Receptors were obtained from a human donor with common variable immunodeficiency.

As for this clone: The read gets to within 3 residues of the CDR3 end, and the germline J gene fills in the rest. The V and J genes are TRBV6-2 or TRBV6-3 and TRBJ1-6; D might be TRBD1 (6 bases). V was trimmed by 6 bases and J by 5 bases, leaving 11 bases between them. The CDR3 consists of 14 residues. CDR1 and CDR2 (germline): MNHEY, SVGEGT. The CDR3 sequence is CASRTSGDNSPLHF. The covered CDR3 bases are TGTGCCAGCAGAACCTCAGGGGATAATTCACCC.

About this clone: The CDR3 extends 3 residues past the end of the read, so its final part is completed from the germline J gene. V usage is TRBV19 and J usage is TRBJ2-3; 8 bases align to TRBD1. Germline V gene lookup returns CDR1 LNHDA and CDR2 SQIVND (reference sequence). Trimming took 6 bases from V and 7 from J; bases not matched to a gene: 12. The CDR3 spans 15 residues. CDR3 amino acids: CASSGTGGAGNTQYF. The CDR3 bases that were read are TGTGCCAGTAGCGGGACAGGAGGGGCAGGTAATACG.

A note on this clone: With the read ending 3 residues before the CDR3 end, the germline J gene is used to fill in that end. The chain links TRBV7-9 to TRBJ1-2; D is unclear. The CDR3 has 12 amino acids. V was cut by 1 base and J by 4 bases, with 4 bases left in between. Germline CDR1 and CDR2: SEHNR and FQNEAQ (reference sequence). Incomplete CDR3 DNA: TGTGCCAGCAGCTTAGGGGCCTATGGC. This codes for CASSLGAYG. The whole CDR3 reads CASSLGAYGYTF.

Of note for this clone: The read stops 3 residues short of the end of the CDR3; the missing end is completed from the germline J gene. The chain couples TRBV7-3 to TRBJ2-3, with TRBD2 identical over 13 bases. Germline V gene sequence: CDR1 SGHTA, CDR2 FQGTGA. The CDR3 loop spans 18 amino acids. The J segment lost 0 bases and the V segment lost 5 bases, leaving 8 bases of the junction unmatched. CDR3 residues: CASSQTSGGSSSTDTQYF. The sequenced part of the CDR3 DNA is TGTGCCAGCAGCCAGACTAGCGGGGGGTCCAGTAGCACAGATACG.

On this clone itself: Read sequence stops 3 residues before the CDR3 end, and the germline J gene provides the missing end. The chain uses TRBV11-3 and TRBJ2-5; D is unclear. V lost 2 bases and J lost 5, with 6 bases in between. From germline, CDR1 is SGHNT and CDR2 YENEEA. The CDR3 sequence is 12 residues long. CDR3 in amino acids: CASSLLGETQYF. The DNA read from the CDR3 is TGTGCCAGCAGCTTATTGGGCGAGACC.

Comments on this clone: The sequenced fragment ends 3 residues before the CDR3 boundary, so the rest is inferred from the germline J gene. The chain links TRBV5-1 to TRBJ1-6; D ambiguous. Germline assignment: CDR1 SGHRS and CDR2 YFSETQ. CDR3 length: 15 amino acids. V was pared by 2 bases and J by 8 bases, with 14 bases between. Incomplete CDR3 DNA: TGCGCCAGCAGCTTTTACAGATTCAGTCATTCACCC. Its protein product is CASSFYRFSHSP. The CDR3 reads in full as CASSFYRFSHSPLHF.

Points on this clone: With the read ending 3 residues before the CDR3 end, the germline J gene is used to fill in that end. The genes are TRBV30 and TRBJ1-2; a possible D gene is TRBD1 (6 bases). The germline V gene encodes CDR1 GTSNPN and CDR2 SVGIG (reference sequence). The CDR3 has 13 amino acids. Partial CDR3 DNA: TGTGCCTGGACTGAACAGGGTGAAGACGGC. It translates to CAWTEQGEDG. The whole CDR3 region reads CAWTEQGEDGYTF.

This clone was seen a handful of times. The CDR3 end is not reached by the read, which stops 3 residues before it; the germline J gene fills it in. The chain uses TRBV11-2 and TRBJ1-1; 8 bases map to TRBD1. V lost 5 bases and J lost 6; bases outside the gene matches: 5. CDR1 SGHAT and CDR2 FQNNGV come from the germline V gene. This CDR3 has 13 residues. The covered CDR3 bases are TGTGCCAGCAGCGACGACAGGGGCTCTGAA. This gives the protein CASSDDRGSE. The entire CDR3 protein is CASSDDRGSEAFF.

A few counts support this clone. The observed sequence ends 3 residues before the CDR3 terminus, with the missing tail filled in from the germline J gene. The rearrangement links TRBV20-1 to TRBJ2-7, with 7 bases aligning to TRBD1. J lost 3 bases, V lost 5 bases, and 10 bases had no gene match. There are 14 residues in the CDR3. Looked up from germline, CDR1 is DFQATT and CDR2 is SNEGSKA (reference sequence). CDR3 loop: CSAASTGTYYEQYF. The DNA read from the CDR3 is TGCAGTGCTGCTTCGACAGGGACCTACTACGAG.

This clone was seen many times. The CDR3 end falls 3 residues outside the read, so it is completed with the germline J gene. The chain combines TRBV6-1 with TRBJ1-2, with 7 nucleotides matching TRBD1. Unmatched junction bases numbered 8, after V lost 2 bases and J lost 2 bases. CDR3 size: 16 residues. CDR1 is MNHNS and CDR2 is SASEGT in the germline V gene. CDR3 sequence reads: CASSEPYSDRNYGYTF. Partial CDR3 DNA: TGTGCCAGCAGTGAACCTTATTCGGACAGGAACTATGGC.

This clone occurred many times. The read ends 3 residues shy of where the CDR3 ends; the end is completed using the germline J gene. The chain recombines TRBV10-3 with TRBJ1-1, with 7 bases identical to TRBD1. V lost 6 bases to trimming and J lost 6 bases; unmatched junction nucleotides: 7. The CDR3 spans 13 residues. Per germline, CDR1 ENHRY and CDR2 SYGVKD. Partial CDR3 DNA: TGTGCCATCAGGGACAGGCAGAGCTCTGAA. Translation gives CAIRDRQSSE. The CDR3 in its entirety is CAIRDRQSSEAFF.

By sample share, this clone is medium-sized. Read coverage stops 3 residues before the CDR3 terminus; the germline J gene supplies the remainder. The genes are TRBV14 and TRBJ1-1; 9 bases agree with TRBD1. Germline V gene sequence: CDR1 SGHDN, CDR2 FVKESK. The CDR3 length is 14 residues. The CDR3 here is CASRKTGGAVRAFF. Partial CDR3 DNA: TGTGCCAGCAGAAAAACAGGGGGCGCAGTTCGA.

About this clone itself: Sequencing ends 3 residues short of the CDR3 end; the germline J gene provides the rest. This sequence joins TRBV2 and TRBJ2-5; D gene uncertain. Between the trimmed V and J ends, which lost 3 bases and 4 bases, there was a span of 9 bases. The CDR3 runs to 13 residues. Germline values: CDR1 SNHLY, CDR2 FYNNEI. The CDR3 loop is CASSDATPETQYF. The sequenced CDR3 bases are TGTGCCAGCAGTGACGCGACTCCAGAGACC.

As regards this clone: The read terminates 3 residues before the CDR3 end, so the remaining end is supplied by the germline J gene. V gene TRBV5-1 combines with J gene TRBJ2-7, with D perhaps matching TRBD1 or TRBD2 (5 bases each). Trimming removed 4 bases at V and 2 bases at J, with 13 bases between. CDR1 and CDR2 from the germline V gene are SGHRS and YFSETQ. This CDR3 region has 14 residues. The sequenced CDR3 bases are TGCGCCAGCAGCCTAGAGGGGCAGACCTACGAG. Residues: CASSLEGQTYE. The complete CDR3 reads CASSLEGQTYEQYF.

Remarks on this clone: The sequenced fragment ends 3 residues before the CDR3 boundary, so the rest is inferred from the germline J gene. The rearrangement uses TRBV19 and TRBJ1-2; a weak D match, TRBD1 (5 bases). Per the germline V gene, CDR1 is LNHDA and CDR2 is SQIVND (reference sequence). The CDR3 has 15 amino acids. V dropped 6 bases and J dropped 3 bases, with 17 bases sitting between them. Incomplete CDR3 DNA: TGTGCCAGTAGCCCCCAAGCGGGGGTCCACTATGGC. Protein sequence: CASSPQAGVHYG. The whole CDR3 sequence reads CASSPQAGVHYGYTF. The full variable domain, with the rest looked up from reference TRBV19 and TRBJ1-2, is DGGITQSPKYLFRKEGQNVTLSCEQNLNHDAMYWYRQDPGQGLRLIYYSQIVNDFQKGDIAEGYSVSREKKESFPLTVTSAQKNPTAFYLCASSPQAGVHYGYTFGSGTRLTVV.

In regard to this clone: The read ends 3 residues early relative to the CDR3; the germline J gene fills the gap. This sample includes further DNA sequences coding for the same CDR3. The rearrangement links TRBV30 to TRBJ2-7; D remains ambiguous. Trimming took 0 bases from V and 4 from J, leaving 4 bases between them. The germline CDR1 and CDR2 sequences are GTSNPN and SVGIG (reference sequence). This CDR3 region has 11 residues. The CDR3 region is CAWSVQYEQYF. The DNA read from the CDR3 is TGTGCCTGGAGTGTACAGTACGAG. Full variable domain (outside the CDR3, taken from reference TRBV30 and TRBJ2-7): SQTIHQWPATLVQPVGSPLSLECTVEGTSNPNLYWYRQAAGRGLQLLFYSVGIGQISSEVPQNLSASRPQDRQFILSSKKLLLSDSGFYLCAWSVQYEQYFGPGTRLTVT.

This clone was seen only a few times. From the germline J gene comes the end of the CDR3, since the read stops 3 residues before it. The chain is built from TRBV7-3 and TRBJ2-1; 8 bases match TRBD2. The V gene end was trimmed by 4 bases and the J gene end by 4 bases; junction bases not matched to a gene: 12. The CDR3 has 17 amino acids. In germline, CDR1 is SGHTA, CDR2 FQGTGA. This CDR3 reads CASSSIPNAGGYNEQFF. CDR3 bases read: TGTGCCAGCAGCTCAATCCCCAATGCGGGGGGATACAATGAG.

This clone was seen many times. Coverage ceases 3 residues before the CDR3 finishes, and the germline J gene fills in the end. The chain carries TRBV7-9 and TRBJ2-7, with unresolved D. V was clipped by 5 bases and J by 6 bases, with 14 bases between them. Per the germline V gene, CDR1 is SEHNR and CDR2 is FQNEAQ (reference sequence). The CDR3 is 13 amino acids. The CDR3 bases that were read are TGTGCCAGCAGCAAAAGTGGAAGGGCCGAG. This translates into CASSKSGRAE. The whole CDR3 sequence is CASSKSGRAEQYF.

This clone occurred many times. The sequence runs out 3 residues before the end of the CDR3; the remainder is reconstructed from the germline J gene. The chain carries TRBV19 and TRBJ2-6; unclear D gene. The germline V and J ends were trimmed by 7 bases and 2 bases, with 12 bases remaining between them. Germline V gene data show CDR1 as LNHDA and CDR2 as SQIVND (reference sequence). The CDR3 totals 15 residues. The CDR3 reads CASTRVLTGANVLTF. The DNA read from the CDR3 is TGTGCCAGTACAAGGGTTTTAACTGGGGCCAACGTC.

Notes on this clone: The CDR3 end lies 3 residues beyond the end of the read and is filled in from the germline J gene. This chain uses TRBV19 with TRBJ1-1; D gene unclear. Germline CDR1 is LNHDA and CDR2 is SQIVND (reference sequence). The CDR3 is 10 amino acids. Between the trimmed V and J ends, which lost 6 bases and 7 bases, there was a span of 6 bases. The CDR3 loop reads CASRAGEAFF. The sequenced CDR3 bases are TGTGCCAGTAGAGCTGGTGAA.

The sample holds many counts of this clone. The sequenced part of the CDR3 DNA is TGTGCCACCATGAGCGGGGAAAGCTCCTACGAG. It translates to CATMSGESSYE. The whole CDR3 protein reads CATMSGESSYEQYF. The genes are TRBV19 and TRBJ2-7, with TRBD2 matching over 7 bases. The read ends 3 residues shy of where the CDR3 ends; the end is completed using the germline J gene. V shed 10 bases, J shed 0 bases, and the junction held 9 bases outside the gene matches. The CDR3 contains 14 residues. Germline V gene lookup returns CDR1 LNHDA and CDR2 SQIVND (reference sequence). The full variable domain, with the rest looked up from reference TRBV19 and TRBJ2-7, is DGGITQSPKYLFRKEGQNVTLSCEQNLNHDAMYWYRQDPGQGLRLIYYSQIVNDFQKGDIAEGYSVSREKKESFPLTVTSAQKNPTAFYLCATMSGESSYEQYFGPGTRLTVT.

This clone was detected many times. From the germline J gene comes the end of the CDR3, since the read stops 3 residues before it. This chain connects TRBV7-9 to TRBJ1-2, with D unclear. Trimming removed 1 base from V and 1 base from J, with 7 bases in between. The germline V gene encodes CDR1 SEHNR and CDR2 FQNEAQ (reference sequence). CDR3 length: 14 amino acids. CDR3 sequence reads: CASSLGSVNYGYTF. The part of the CDR3 DNA that was read is TGTGCCAGCAGCTTAGGTTCAGTTAACTATGGC.

As regards this clone: The read falls 3 residues short of the CDR3 end, and the missing part is taken from the germline J gene. This rearrangement joins TRBV20-1 to TRBJ2-1, with D perhaps TRBD2 (6 bases). The CDR3 sequence is 15 residues long. Germline CDR1 DFQATT, CDR2 SNEGSKA (reference sequence). V was clipped by 5 bases and J by 1 base, with 15 bases between them. The CDR3 bases that were read are TGCAGTGCTGATCACTGGGGGGAGTCCTACAATGAG. This sequence encodes CSADHWGESYNE. The full-length CDR3 reads as CSADHWGESYNEQFF.

This clone was seen ten or more times. The read halts 3 residues ahead of the CDR3 end, with the missing end drawn from the germline J gene. V is TRBV5-1 and J is TRBJ2-5, with D perhaps matching TRBD2 (5 bases). The CDR3 consists of 13 residues. Looked up from germline, CDR1 is SGHRS and CDR2 is YFSETQ. Trimming took 2 bases from V and 5 from J, leaving 10 bases between them. The CDR3 region is CASSFGLGETQYF. CDR3 DNA (partial): TGCGCCAGCAGCTTTGGACTCGGGGAGACC.

About this clone itself: The CDR3 end falls 3 residues outside the read, so it is completed with the germline J gene. The chain couples TRBV6-7 to TRBJ2-7, with 7 bases fitting TRBD1. TRBV6-7 is labeled an ORF, and its function is uncertain. The CDR3 runs to 16 residues. The V segment lost 0 bases and the J segment 3 bases; nucleotides outside the gene matches: 8. The CDR3 is CASSYSRRRGNYEQYF. The DNA read from the CDR3 is TGTGCCAGCAGTTACTCGAGGCGCAGGGGGAACTACGAG.